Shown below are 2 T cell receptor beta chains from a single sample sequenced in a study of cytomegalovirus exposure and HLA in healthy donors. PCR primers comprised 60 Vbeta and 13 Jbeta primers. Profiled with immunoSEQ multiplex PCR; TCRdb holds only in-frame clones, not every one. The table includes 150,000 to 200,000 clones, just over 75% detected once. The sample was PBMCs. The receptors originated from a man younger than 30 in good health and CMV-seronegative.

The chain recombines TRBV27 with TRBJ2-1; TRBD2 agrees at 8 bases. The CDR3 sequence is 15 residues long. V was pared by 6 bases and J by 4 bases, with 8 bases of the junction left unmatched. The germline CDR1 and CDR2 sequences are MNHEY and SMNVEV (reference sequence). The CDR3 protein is CASSPGTRGYNEQFF. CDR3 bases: TGTGCCAGCAGCCCCGGGACTAGGGGTTACAATGAGCAGTTCTTC.

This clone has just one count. The CDR3 loop reads CASSPWTSGRIGELFF. CDR3 bases: TGTGCCAGCAGCCCCTGGACTAGCGGGAGAATCGGGGAGCTGTTTTTT. This rearrangement joins TRBV2 to TRBJ2-2, with 13 bases identical to TRBD2. Trimming cost V 6 bases and J 7 bases; bases outside gene matches: 8. Germline CDR1 SNHLY, CDR2 FYNNEI. The CDR3 consists of 16 residues.